The 17 T cell receptor beta chains in this list originate from one sample, sequenced in a study of beta chain features in type 1 diabetes. Overall study findings and caveats: Across all four CD4+ subsets, people with type 1 diabetes showed modestly shorter TCRB CDR3s.

These receptors' antigens are unknown. Sequenced material consisted of expressed TCRB transcripts (all of the isolated RNA was reverse transcribed). Assay used: immunoSEQ multiplex PCR; TCRdb lists only in-frame clones, some missing. The data contain 250,000 or so clones, more than 11% of them singletons. The sequenced sample was naive CD4+ T cells from blood. These receptors were obtained from a man younger than 45 with type 1 diabetes.

V usage is TRBV30 and J usage is TRBJ2-5; 12 bases agree with TRBD2. The CDR3 covers 15 residues. From germline, CDR1 is GTSNPN and CDR2 SVGIG (reference sequence). Trimming cost V 1 base and J 1 base; bases outside gene matches: 1. The CDR3 region has the DNA TGTGCCTGGAGTGGGACTAGCGGGGTCCAAGAGACCCAGTACTTC. This gives the protein CAWSGTSGVQETQYF.

This rearrangement joins TRBV19 to TRBJ2-7; 12 bases match TRBD1. This CDR3 comprises 15 residues. Germline assignment: CDR1 LNHDA and CDR2 SQIVND (reference sequence). Trimming removed 4 bases from V and 7 bases from J; junction bases left unmatched: 8. The CDR3 nucleotides are TGTGCCAGTAGTACCTCGGGACAGGGGGCGAAGGAGCAGTACTTC. Translated: CASSTSGQGAKEQYF.

In its sample, this clone was seen a few times. This chain connects TRBV6-1 to TRBJ2-7, with D possibly matching TRBD1 (5 bases). Trimming removed 4 bases at V and 1 base at J, with 8 bases between. The CDR3 spans 13 residues. The V gene's germline CDR1 is MNHNS and CDR2 SASEGT. For the CDR3, the DNA is TGTGCCAGCAGTGCGTCAGGGTCCTACGAGCAGTACTTC. This gives the protein CASSASGSYEQYF.

This CDR3 is CASSLSLSHNEQFF. In DNA form, the CDR3 reads TGTGCCAGCAGCTTAAGTCTATCCCACAATGAGCAGTTCTTC. This rearrangement joins TRBV7-9 to TRBJ2-1, with D unclear. Trimming took off 2 bases at V and 5 bases at J, with 10 bases between the two ends. The length of the CDR3 is 14 residues. Per the germline V gene, CDR1 is SEHNR and CDR2 is FQNEAQ (reference sequence).

This clone turned up a few times. V is TRBV10-3 and J is TRBJ1-2; D is unclear. With 11 bases removed from V and 4 bases from J, the gap between germline ends came to 14 bases. CDR1 is ENHRY and CDR2 is SYGVKD in the germline V gene. The CDR3 spans 12 residues. The CDR3 sequence is CAGGRETYGYTF. DNA of the CDR3: TGTGCCGGCGGGAGGGAGACCTATGGCTACACCTTC.

This clone turned up a few times. The chain joins TRBV7-2 to TRBJ1-2, with 7 bases identical to TRBD1. CDR1 and CDR2 (germline): SGHTA, FQGNSA. Trimming cost V 3 bases and J 8 bases; bases outside gene matches: 9. The CDR3 is 14 residues long. The CDR3: CASSLGQWEGGYTF. The CDR3 DNA reads as TGTGCCAGCAGCTTGGGACAGTGGGAAGGCGGCTACACCTTC.

This clone was counted only a few times. This chain links TRBV5-6 with TRBJ1-4, with D possibly being TRBD1 (6 bases). CDR1 is SGHDT and CDR2 is YYEEEE in the germline V gene. Deletions cut 3 bases from V and 0 bases from J, with 9 bases between. CDR3 length: 15 amino acids. CDR3 DNA: TGTGCCAGCAGCTGGCGGACAGCAACTAATGAAAAACTGTTTTTT. This gives the protein CASSWRTATNEKLFF.

This clone appeared a few times. V and J are TRBV2 and TRBJ2-1, with 8 bases fitting TRBD2. This CDR3 is 15 amino acids long. V dropped 1 base and J dropped 6; count of bases not matched to a gene: 5. The germline CDR1 and CDR2 sequences are SNHLY and FYNNEI. CDR3 in DNA: TGTGCCAGCAGTGAAGTGTCGGGAGGGCCCAATGAGCAGTTCTTC. Translation gives CASSEVSGGPNEQFF.

This sequence joins TRBV5-1 and TRBJ2-5, with 7 bases fitting TRBD1. Trimming cost V 2 bases and J 3 bases; bases outside gene matches: 1. CDR1 is SGHRS and CDR2 is YFSETQ in the germline V gene. The CDR3 length is 13 residues. CDR3 amino acids: CASSFQGEETQYF. The CDR3 DNA reads as TGCGCCAGCAGCTTCCAGGGGGAAGAGACCCAGTACTTC.

This clone was picked up a small number of times. The CDR3 loop reads CASSTRGGSPNQPQHF. In nucleotides, the CDR3 is TGTGCCAGTAGTACGCGGGGGGGAAGTCCCAATCAGCCCCAGCATTTT. The gene calls are TRBV19 and TRBJ1-5; tentative D call: TRBD1 (5 bases). Trimming removed 4 bases from V and 3 bases from J, with 16 bases in between. Germline V lookup: CDR1 LNHDA, CDR2 SQIVND (reference sequence). The CDR3 consists of 16 residues.

The V and J genes are TRBV18 and TRBJ2-5; tentatively, D is TRBD2 (5 bases). Trimming stripped 0 bases from V and 4 bases from J, with 9 bases between. This CDR3 is built from 14 residues. Germline CDR1 and CDR2: KGHSH and LQKENI. The chain's CDR3 is CASSPPVARETQYF. CDR3 in DNA: TGTGCCAGCTCACCACCGGTAGCGCGAGAGACCCAGTACTTC.

This clone was recorded a few times. The chain is built from TRBV9 and TRBJ1-1, with 8 bases fitting TRBD1. V lost 3 bases to trimming and J lost 4 bases; unmatched junction nucleotides: 5. This CDR3 has 14 amino acids. Per germline, CDR1 SGDLS and CDR2 YYNGEE. CDR3 bases: TGTGCCAGCAGCGCACTCACAGGGGGCACTGAAGCTTTCTTT. Protein sequence: CASSALTGGTEAFF.

The chain couples TRBV6-1 to TRBJ2-7; TRBD1 agrees at 9 bases. This CDR3 has 14 residues. Unmatched junction bases numbered 8, after V lost 5 bases and J lost 6 bases. CDR1 and CDR2 (germline): MNHNS, SASEGT. The CDR3 loop is CASSRNRGRLEQYF. In nucleotides, the CDR3 is TGTGCCAGCAGTCGGAACAGGGGGCGCCTCGAGCAGTACTTC.

The sample holds a few counts of this clone. This chain uses TRBV4-2 with TRBJ1-2; 9 nucleotides align to TRBD1. The ends lost 4 bases at V and 0 bases at J; junction bases unmatched: 9. This CDR3 is built from 17 residues. Germline CDR1 reads LGHNA; CDR2 reads YNFKEQ. The DNA for the CDR3 is TGTGCCAGCAGCCCAAGGGACAGGGACCCCACTAACTATGGCTACACCTTC. Its protein is CASSPRDRDPTNYGYTF.

J is TRBJ1-5 and V is TRBV30; no firm D call. V gave up 0 bases and J gave up 0 bases, with 3 bases separating them. The CDR3 has 13 amino acids. Germline V gene data show CDR1 as GTSNPN and CDR2 as SVGIG (reference sequence). The CDR3 region has the DNA TGTGCCTGGAGTGTCAGTAGCAATCAGCCCCAGCATTTT. Protein product: CAWSVSSNQPQHF.

The rearrangement links TRBV29-1 to TRBJ2-5; D remains ambiguous. The J call may be mistaken, given a closer DNA end match to TRBJ2-7. Germline V lookup: CDR1 SQVTM, CDR2 ANQGSEA. The CDR3 is 11 residues long. The CDR3 here is CSVRGGYEQYF. CDR3 in DNA: TGCAGCGTCAGAGGCGGATACGAGCAGTACTTC.

The chain is built from TRBV5-1 and TRBJ1-1, with 7 bases aligning to TRBD1. V dropped 0 bases and J dropped 1; count of bases not matched to a gene: 3. This CDR3 spans 15 amino acids. Germline V CDR1 and CDR2: SGHRS, YFSETQ. CDR3 in DNA: TGCGCCAGCAGCTTGGAGGGACAGAAGAACACTGAAGCTTTCTTT. Protein sequence: CASSLEGQKNTEAFF.